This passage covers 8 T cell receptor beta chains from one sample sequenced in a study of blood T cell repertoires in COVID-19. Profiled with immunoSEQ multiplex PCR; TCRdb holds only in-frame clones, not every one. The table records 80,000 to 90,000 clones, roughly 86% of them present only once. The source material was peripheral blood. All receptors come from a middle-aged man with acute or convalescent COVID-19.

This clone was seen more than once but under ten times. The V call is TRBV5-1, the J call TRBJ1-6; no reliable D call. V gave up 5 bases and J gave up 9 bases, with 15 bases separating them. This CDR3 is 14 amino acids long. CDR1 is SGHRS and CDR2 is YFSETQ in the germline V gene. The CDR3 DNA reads TGCGCCAGCAGAGAGGGAAGGACCTCTTCACCCCTCCACTTT. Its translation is CASREGRTSSPLHF.

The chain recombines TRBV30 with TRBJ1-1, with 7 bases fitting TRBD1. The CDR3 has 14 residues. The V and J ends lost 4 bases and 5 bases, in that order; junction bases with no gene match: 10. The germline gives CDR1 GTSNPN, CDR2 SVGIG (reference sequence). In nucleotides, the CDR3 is TGTGCCTGGACGGTAGGGGGCGCACGGACTGAAGCTTTCTTT. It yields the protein CAWTVGGARTEAFF. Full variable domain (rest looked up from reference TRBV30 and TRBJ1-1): SQTIHQWPATLVQPVGSPLSLECTVEGTSNPNLYWYRQAAGRGLQLLFYSVGIGQISSEVPQNLSASRPQDRQFILSSKKLLLSDSGFYLCAWTVGGARTEAFFGQGTRLTVV.

Written as DNA, the CDR3 is TGTGCCAGCAGCCCCCGGGCGAAGGGGTACTACGAGCAGTACTTC. The encoded protein is CASSPRAKGYYEQYF. The chain is built from TRBV3-1 (or the pseudogene TRBV3-2) and TRBJ2-7, with D possibly matching TRBD1 (5 bases). This CDR3 contains 15 residues. Germline CDR1 LGHDT, CDR2 YNNKEL (reference sequence). V was trimmed by 4 bases and J by 3 bases, leaving 16 bases between them.

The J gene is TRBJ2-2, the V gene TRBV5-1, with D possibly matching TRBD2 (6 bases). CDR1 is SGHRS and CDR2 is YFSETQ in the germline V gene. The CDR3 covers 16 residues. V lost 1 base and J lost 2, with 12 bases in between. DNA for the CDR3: TGCGCCAGCAGCTTGACTCTAGCGATAAACACCGGGGAGCTGTTTTTT. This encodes CASSLTLAINTGELFF.

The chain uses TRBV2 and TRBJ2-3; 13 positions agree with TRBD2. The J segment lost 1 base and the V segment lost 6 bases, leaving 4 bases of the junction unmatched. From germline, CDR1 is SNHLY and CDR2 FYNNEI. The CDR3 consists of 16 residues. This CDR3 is CASSRLAGGRTDTQYF. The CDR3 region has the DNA TGTGCCAGCAGCCGACTAGCGGGGGGACGCACAGATACGCAGTATTTT.

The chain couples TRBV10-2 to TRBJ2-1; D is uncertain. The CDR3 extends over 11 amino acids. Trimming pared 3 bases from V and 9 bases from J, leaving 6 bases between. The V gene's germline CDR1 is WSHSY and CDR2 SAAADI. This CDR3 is CASSDASEQFF. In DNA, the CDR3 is TGCGCCAGCAGTGATGCTAGTGAGCAGTTCTTC.

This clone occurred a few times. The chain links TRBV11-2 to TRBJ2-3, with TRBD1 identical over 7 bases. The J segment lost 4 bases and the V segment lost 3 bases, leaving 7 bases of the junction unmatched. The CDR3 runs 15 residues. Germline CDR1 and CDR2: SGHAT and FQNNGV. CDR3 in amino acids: CASSLGQGDSDTQYF. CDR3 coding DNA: TGTGCCAGCAGCTTGGGGCAGGGGGATTCAGATACGCAGTATTTT.

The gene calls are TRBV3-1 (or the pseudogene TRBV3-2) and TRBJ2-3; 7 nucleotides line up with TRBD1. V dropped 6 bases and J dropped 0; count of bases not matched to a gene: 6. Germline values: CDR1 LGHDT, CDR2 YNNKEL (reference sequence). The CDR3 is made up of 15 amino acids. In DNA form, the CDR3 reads TGTGCCAGCAGTCTCGACAGGGCTAGCACAGATACGCAGTATTTT. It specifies CASSLDRASTDTQYF.